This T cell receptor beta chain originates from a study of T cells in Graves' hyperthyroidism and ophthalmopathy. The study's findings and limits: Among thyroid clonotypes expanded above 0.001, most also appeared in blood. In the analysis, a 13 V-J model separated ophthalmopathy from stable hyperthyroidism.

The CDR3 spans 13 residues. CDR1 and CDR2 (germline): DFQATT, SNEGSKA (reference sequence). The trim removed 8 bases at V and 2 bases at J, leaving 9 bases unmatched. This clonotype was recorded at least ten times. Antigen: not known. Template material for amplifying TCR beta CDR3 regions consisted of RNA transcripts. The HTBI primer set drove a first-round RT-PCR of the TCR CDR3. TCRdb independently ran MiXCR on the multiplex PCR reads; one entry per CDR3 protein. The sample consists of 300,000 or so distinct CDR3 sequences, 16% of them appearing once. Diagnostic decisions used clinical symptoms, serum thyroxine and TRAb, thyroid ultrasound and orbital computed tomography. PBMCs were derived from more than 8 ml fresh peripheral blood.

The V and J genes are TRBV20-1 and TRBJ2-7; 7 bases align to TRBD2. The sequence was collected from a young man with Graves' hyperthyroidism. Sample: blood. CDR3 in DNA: TGCAGTATCCAGCGGGATCTACCCTACGAGCAGTACTTC. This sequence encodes CSIQRDLPYEQYF.